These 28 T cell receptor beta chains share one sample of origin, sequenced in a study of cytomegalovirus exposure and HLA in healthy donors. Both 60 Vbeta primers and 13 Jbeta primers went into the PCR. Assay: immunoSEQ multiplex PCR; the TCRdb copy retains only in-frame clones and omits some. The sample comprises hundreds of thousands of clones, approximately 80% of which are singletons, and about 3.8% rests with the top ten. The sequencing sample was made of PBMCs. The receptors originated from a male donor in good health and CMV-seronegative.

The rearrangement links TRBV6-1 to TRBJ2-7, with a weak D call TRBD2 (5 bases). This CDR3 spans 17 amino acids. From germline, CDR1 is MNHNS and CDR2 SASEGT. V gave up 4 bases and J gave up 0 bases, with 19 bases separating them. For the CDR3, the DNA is TGTGCCAGCAGTGTCAGACTACAAACTGATAGCTCCTACGAGCAGTACTTC. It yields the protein CASSVRLQTDSSYEQYF.

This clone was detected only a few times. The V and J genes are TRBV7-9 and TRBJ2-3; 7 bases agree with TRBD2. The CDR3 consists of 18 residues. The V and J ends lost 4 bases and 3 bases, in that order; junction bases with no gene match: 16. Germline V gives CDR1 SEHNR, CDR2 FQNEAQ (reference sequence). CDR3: CASSSAGTIISETDTQYF. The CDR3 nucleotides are TGTGCCAGCAGCTCGGCCGGGACTATCATAAGTGAGACAGATACGCAGTATTTT.

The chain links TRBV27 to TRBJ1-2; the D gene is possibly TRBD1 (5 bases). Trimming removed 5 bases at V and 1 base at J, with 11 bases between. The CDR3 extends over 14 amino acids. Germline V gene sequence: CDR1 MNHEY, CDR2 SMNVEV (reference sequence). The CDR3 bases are TGTGCCAGCAGTCCCCCTCAGGGTAACTATGGCTACACCTTC. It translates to CASSPPQGNYGYTF.

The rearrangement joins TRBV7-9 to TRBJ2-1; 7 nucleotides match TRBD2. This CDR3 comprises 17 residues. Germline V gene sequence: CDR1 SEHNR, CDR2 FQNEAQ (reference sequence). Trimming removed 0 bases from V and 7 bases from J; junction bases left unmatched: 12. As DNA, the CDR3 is TGTGCCAGCAGCTTAGCCACCGGCGGGAGCCCCGGGAATGAGCAGTTCTTC. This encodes CASSLATGGSPGNEQFF.

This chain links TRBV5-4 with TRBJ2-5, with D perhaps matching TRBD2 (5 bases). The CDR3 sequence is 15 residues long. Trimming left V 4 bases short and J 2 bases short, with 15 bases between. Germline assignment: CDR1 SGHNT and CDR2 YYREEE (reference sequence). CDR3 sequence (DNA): TGTGCCAGCAGCCCGGTCCCGGGAATACAAGAGACCCAGTACTTC. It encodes CASSPVPGIQETQYF.

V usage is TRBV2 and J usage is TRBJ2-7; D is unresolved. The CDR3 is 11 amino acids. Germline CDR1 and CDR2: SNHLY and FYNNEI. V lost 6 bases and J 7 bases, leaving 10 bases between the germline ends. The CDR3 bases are TGTGCCAGCAGGGGCGCTCGGGAGCAGTACTTC. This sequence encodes CASRGAREQYF.

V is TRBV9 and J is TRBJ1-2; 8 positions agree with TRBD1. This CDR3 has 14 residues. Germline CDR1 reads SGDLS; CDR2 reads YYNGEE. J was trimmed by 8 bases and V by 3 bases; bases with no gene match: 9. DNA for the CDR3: TGTGCCAGCAGCGACCAAACAGGGGGAAGGGGCTACACCTTC. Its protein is CASSDQTGGRGYTF.

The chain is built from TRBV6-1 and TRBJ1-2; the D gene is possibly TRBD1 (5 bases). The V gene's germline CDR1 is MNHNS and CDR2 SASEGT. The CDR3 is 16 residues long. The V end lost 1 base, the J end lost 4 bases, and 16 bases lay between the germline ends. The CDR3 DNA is TGTGCCAGCAGTGAAGTCATGGGGGGAGGTGGCTATGGCTACACCTTC. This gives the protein CASSEVMGGGGYGYTF.

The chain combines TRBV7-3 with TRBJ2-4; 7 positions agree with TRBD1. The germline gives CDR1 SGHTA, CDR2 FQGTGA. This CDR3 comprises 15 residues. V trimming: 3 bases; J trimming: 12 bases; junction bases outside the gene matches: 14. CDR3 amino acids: CASSFTGTAPWRQYF. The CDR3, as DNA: TGTGCCAGCAGCTTCACCGGGACAGCCCCATGGCGTCAGTACTTC.

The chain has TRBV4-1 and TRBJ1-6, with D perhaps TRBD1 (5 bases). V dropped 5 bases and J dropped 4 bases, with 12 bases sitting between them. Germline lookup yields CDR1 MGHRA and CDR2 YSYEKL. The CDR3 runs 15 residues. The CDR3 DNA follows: TGCGCCAGCAGCTCGGGGGAGGGATATAATTCACCCCTCCACTTT. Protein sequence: CASSSGEGYNSPLHF.

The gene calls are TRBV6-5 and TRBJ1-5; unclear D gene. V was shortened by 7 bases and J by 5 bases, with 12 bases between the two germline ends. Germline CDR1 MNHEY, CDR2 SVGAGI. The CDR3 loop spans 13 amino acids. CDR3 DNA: TGTGCCAGCAAGTGGGTAGGAGATCAGCCCCAGCATTTT. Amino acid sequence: CASKWVGDQPQHF.

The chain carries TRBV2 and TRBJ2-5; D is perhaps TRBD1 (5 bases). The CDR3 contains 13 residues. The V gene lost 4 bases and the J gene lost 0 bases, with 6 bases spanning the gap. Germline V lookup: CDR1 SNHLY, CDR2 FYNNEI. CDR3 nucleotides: TGTGCCAGCAGTGGGGGCTACCAAGAGACCCAGTACTTC. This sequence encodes CASSGGYQETQYF.

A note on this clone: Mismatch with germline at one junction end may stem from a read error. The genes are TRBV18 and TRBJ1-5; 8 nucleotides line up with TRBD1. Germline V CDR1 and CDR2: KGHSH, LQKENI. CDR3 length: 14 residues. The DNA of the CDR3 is TGTGCCAGCTCATCCGGGACAGGCAATCAGCCCCGGCATTTT. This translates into CASSSGTGNQPRHF. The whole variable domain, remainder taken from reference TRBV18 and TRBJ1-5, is NAGVMQNPRHLVRRRGQEARLRCSPMKGHSHVYWYRQLPEEGLKFMVYLQKENIIDESGMPKERFSAEFPKEGPSILRIQQVVRGDSAAYFCASSSGTGNQPRHFGDGTRLSIL.

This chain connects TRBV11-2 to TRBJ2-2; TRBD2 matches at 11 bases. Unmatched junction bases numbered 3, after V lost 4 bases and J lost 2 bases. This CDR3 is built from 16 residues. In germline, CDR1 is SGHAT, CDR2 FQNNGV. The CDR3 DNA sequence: TGTGCCAGCAGCTCGGGACTAGCGGTCAACACCGGGGAGCTGTTTTTT. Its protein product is CASSSGLAVNTGELFF. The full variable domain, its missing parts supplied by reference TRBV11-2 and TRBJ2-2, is EAGVAQSPRYKIIEKRQSVAFWCNPISGHATLYWYQQILGQGPKLLIQFQNNGVVDDSQLPKDRFSAERLKGVDSTLKIQPAKLEDSAVYLCASSSGLAVNTGELFFGEGSRLTVL.

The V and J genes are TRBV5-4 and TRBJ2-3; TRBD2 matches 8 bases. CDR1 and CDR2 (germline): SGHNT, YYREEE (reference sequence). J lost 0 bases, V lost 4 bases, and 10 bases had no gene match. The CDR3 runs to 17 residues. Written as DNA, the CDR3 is TGTGCCAGCAGCCCCCCGGGGCTAGCGGGTAGCACAGATACGCAGTATTTT. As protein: CASSPPGLAGSTDTQYF.

The chain's CDR3 is CASSLDRGSTDTQYF. The CDR3 DNA reads TGCGCCAGCAGCTTGGACAGGGGAAGCACAGATACGCAGTATTTT. The chain is built from TRBV5-1 and TRBJ2-3; 7 bases are a match to TRBD1. The ends lost 0 bases at V and 0 bases at J; junction bases unmatched: 1. CDR3 length: 15 amino acids. Germline V gene data show CDR1 as SGHRS and CDR2 as YFSETQ.

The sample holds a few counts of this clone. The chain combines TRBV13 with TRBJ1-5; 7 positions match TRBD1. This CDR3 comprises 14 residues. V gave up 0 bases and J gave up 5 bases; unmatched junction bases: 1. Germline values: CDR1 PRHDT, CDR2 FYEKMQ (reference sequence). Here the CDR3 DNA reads TGTGCCAGCAGCTTAGGAACAGGGGATCAGCCCCAGCATTTT. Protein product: CASSLGTGDQPQHF.

This chain's CDR3 is CASSRGTTGELFF. DNA for the CDR3: TGCGCCAGCAGCAGGGGCACCACCGGGGAGCTGTTTTTT. This rearrangement joins TRBV5-1 to TRBJ2-2, with TRBD1 as a possible D gene (5 bases). Trimming shortened V by 4 bases and J by 4 bases, and 8 bases separated the two germline ends. The CDR3 totals 13 residues. CDR1 is SGHRS, CDR2 YFSETQ, per germline.

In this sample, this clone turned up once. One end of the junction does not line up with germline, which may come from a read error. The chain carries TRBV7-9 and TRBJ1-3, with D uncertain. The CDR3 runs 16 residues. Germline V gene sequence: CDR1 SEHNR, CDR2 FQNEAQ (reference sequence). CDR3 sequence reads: CSSTLGRVLPGNTIYF. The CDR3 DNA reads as TGTTCCAGCACTCTAGGGCGGGTACTACCTGGAAACACCATATATTTT.

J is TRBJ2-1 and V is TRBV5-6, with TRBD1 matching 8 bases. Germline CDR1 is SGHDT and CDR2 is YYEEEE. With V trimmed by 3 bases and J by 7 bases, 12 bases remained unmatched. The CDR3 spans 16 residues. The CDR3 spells CASSSRAGGSWNEQFF. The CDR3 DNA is TGTGCCAGCAGCTCCAGGGCAGGGGGCAGTTGGAATGAGCAGTTCTTC. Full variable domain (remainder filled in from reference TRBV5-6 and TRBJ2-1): DAGVTQSPTHLIKTRGQQVTLRCSPKSGHDTVSWYQQALGQGPQFIFQYYEEEERQRGNFPDRFSGHQFPNYSSELNVNALLLGDSALYLCASSSRAGGSWNEQFFGPGTRLTVL.

As DNA, the CDR3 is TGTGCCAGTAGTGAGACACGTCCTCTGAGCTCTGGAAACACCATATATTTT. It translates to CASSETRPLSSGNTIYF. The chain has TRBV19 and TRBJ1-3, with D unresolved. Trimming left V 5 bases short and J 0 bases short, with 17 bases between. The CDR3 has 17 amino acids. Germline loops: CDR1 LNHDA, CDR2 SQIVND (reference sequence).

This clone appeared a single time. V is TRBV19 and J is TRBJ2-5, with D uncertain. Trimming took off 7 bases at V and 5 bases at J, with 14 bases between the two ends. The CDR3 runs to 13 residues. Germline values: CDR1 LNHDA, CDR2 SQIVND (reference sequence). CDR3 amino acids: CASTISDRETQYF. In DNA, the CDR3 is TGTGCCAGTACCATCTCCGATCGGGAGACCCAGTACTTC.

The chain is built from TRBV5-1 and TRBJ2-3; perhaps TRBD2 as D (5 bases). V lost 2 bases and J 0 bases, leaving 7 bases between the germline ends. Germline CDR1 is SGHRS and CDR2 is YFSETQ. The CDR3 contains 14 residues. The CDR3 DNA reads TGCGCCAGCAGCTTACCGGGAAGCACAGATACGCAGTATTTT. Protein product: CASSLPGSTDTQYF.

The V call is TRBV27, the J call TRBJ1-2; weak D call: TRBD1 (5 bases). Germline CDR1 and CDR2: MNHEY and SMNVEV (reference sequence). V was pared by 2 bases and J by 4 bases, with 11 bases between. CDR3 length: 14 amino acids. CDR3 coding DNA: TGTGCCAGCAGTTTAAGGGGCAGTACCTATGGCTACACCTTC. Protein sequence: CASSLRGSTYGYTF.

In DNA, the CDR3 is TGCAGCGCCCTACCGGGAGTGGATGAGCAGTTCTTC. It specifies CSALPGVDEQFF. The chain employs TRBV29-1 and TRBJ2-1, with D perhaps TRBD2 (6 bases). Germline lookup yields CDR1 SQVTM and CDR2 ANQGSEA. Trimming took 7 bases from V and 8 from J, leaving 15 bases between them. The length of the CDR3 is 12 residues.

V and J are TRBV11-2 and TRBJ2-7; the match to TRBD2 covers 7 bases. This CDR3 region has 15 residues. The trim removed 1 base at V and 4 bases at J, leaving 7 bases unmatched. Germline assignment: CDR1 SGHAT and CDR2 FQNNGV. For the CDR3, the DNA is TGTGCCAGCAGCTTAGTTGCGCGGGAGCTGTACGAGCAGTACTTC. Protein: CASSLVARELYEQYF.

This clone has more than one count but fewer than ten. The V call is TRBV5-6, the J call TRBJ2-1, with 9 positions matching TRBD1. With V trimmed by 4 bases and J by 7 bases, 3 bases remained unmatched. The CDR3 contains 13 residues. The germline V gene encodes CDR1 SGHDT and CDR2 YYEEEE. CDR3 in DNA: TGTGCCAGCAGCGCCGGGACAGGGAATGAGCAGTTCTTC. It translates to CASSAGTGNEQFF.

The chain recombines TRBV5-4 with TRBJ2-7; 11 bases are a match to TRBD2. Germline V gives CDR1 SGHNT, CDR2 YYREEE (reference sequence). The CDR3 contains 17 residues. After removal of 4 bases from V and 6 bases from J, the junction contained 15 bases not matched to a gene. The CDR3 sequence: CASSPPLRLAGTGEQYF. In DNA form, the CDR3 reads TGTGCCAGCAGCCCCCCTTTGCGACTAGCGGGAACCGGCGAGCAGTACTTC.